This T cell receptor beta chain was captured in a study of blood T cell repertoires in COVID-19. Study-wide background: The United States, Italy and Spain provided the acute and convalescent COVID-19 samples. T cells, B-cell-depleted T cells, or PBMCs provided the cDNA or gDNA that served as material.

In the authors' workflow: Reference gene primer amplification in the assay estimated nucleated cell counts. The data were produced by immunoSEQ multiplex PCR, yet TCRdb's version contains in-frame clones alone and is incomplete. The V and J calls and the clone size are those of that table, but D and trimming were determined from the DNA. The repertoire has roughly 290,000 clones, about 85% of them found once; the top ten carry 0.87%. The CDR3 loop spans 17 amino acids. V lost 4 bases, J lost 0 bases, and 17 bases lay in between. CDR1 is SGHNT, CDR2 YYREEE, per germline (reference sequence). Seattle patients were enrolled while actively infected and followed longitudinally.

The sample comprised peripheral blood. The V call is TRBV5-4, the J call TRBJ2-1, with TRBD2 as a possible D gene (5 bases). This TCR derives from a human donor with COVID-19, enrolled during active disease. The donor label of this sample is uncertain. The CDR3 bases are TGTGCCAGCAGCCCTTCACGCCGGGGAAACTCCTACAATGAGCAGTTCTTC. Its translation is CASSPSRRGNSYNEQFF.